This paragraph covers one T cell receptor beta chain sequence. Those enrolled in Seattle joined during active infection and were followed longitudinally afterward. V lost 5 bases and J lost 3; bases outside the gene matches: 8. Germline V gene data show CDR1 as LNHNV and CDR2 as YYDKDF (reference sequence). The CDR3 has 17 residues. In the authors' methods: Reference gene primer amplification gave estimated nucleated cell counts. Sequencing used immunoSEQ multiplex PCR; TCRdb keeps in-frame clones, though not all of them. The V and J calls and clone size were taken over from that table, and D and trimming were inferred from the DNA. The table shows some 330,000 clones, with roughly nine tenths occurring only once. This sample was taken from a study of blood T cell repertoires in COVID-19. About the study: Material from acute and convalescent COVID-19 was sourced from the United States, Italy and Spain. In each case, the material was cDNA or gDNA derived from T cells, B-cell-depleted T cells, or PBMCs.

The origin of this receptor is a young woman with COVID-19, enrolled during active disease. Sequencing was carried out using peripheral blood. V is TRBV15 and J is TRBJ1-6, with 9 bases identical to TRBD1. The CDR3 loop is CATSPTGGTYYNSPLHF. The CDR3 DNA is TGTGCCACCAGCCCGACAGGGGGGACATACTATAATTCACCCCTCCACTTT.